These 18 T cell receptor beta chains share one sample of origin, sequenced in a study of Ad26.COV2.S vaccination and SARS-CoV-2 variants. Treatment here: roughly 19 received Ad26.COV2.S at low or high dose, single or two shots; about 5 received placebo; per-sample allocation not given. At day 63 after the first vaccine or placebo injection, samples were drawn. Here immunoSEQ multiplex PCR was the method, and the copy in TCRdb shows in-frame clones only, minus some. This table has about 350,000 clones, about 88% appearing once. The sequenced sample was peripheral blood, obtained in a trial of Ad26.COV2.S vaccine versus placebo. The receptors were sampled from a person aged 18-60 years who received the Ad26.COV2.S COVID-19 vaccine or a placebo.

The chain has TRBV5-1 and TRBJ2-1; TRBD1 aligns across 10 bases. V dropped 4 bases and J dropped 4; count of bases not matched to a gene: 5. Germline V lookup: CDR1 SGHRS, CDR2 YFSETQ. The CDR3 runs to 15 residues. The CDR3 region is CASSNPGQGYNEQFF. The CDR3, as DNA: TGCGCCAGCAGCAATCCGGGACAGGGGTACAATGAGCAGTTCTTC. The entire variable domain, with the rest obtained from reference TRBV5-1 and TRBJ2-1, is as follows: KAGVTQTPRYLIKTRGQQVTLSCSPISGHRSVSWYQQTPGQGLQFLFEYFSETQRNKGNFPGRFSGRQFSNSRSEMNVSTLELGDSALYLCASSNPGQGYNEQFFGPGTRLTVL.

This chain links TRBV7-3 with TRBJ2-5; possible D gene TRBD1, 5 bases. The V end was cut by 3 bases, the J end by 2 bases, with 10 bases between. CDR1 is SGHTA, CDR2 FQGTGA, per germline. This CDR3 contains 14 residues. In nucleotides, the CDR3 is TGTGCCAGCAGCTTGGCAGGGCCGCAAGAGACCCAGTACTTC. Encoded protein: CASSLAGPQETQYF.

V gene TRBV14 combines with J gene TRBJ2-1; 11 positions match TRBD2. V lost 3 bases and J lost 11; bases outside the gene matches: 6. Germline V CDR1 and CDR2: SGHDN, FVKESK. The CDR3 has 14 residues. DNA for the CDR3: TGTGCCAGCAGCCAGGCAACTAGCGGGAGAAAGCAGTTCTTC. Translation: CASSQATSGRKQFF. Supplemented by reference TRBV14 and TRBJ2-1, the full variable domain reads EAGVTQFPSHSVIEKGQTVTLRCDPISGHDNLYWYRRVMGKEIKFLLHFVKESKQDESGMPNNRFLAERTGGTYSTLKVQPAELEDSGVYFCASSQATSGRKQFFGPGTRLTVL.

The V and J genes are TRBV25-1 and TRBJ1-3, with 7 bases matching TRBD1. V was clipped by 8 bases and J by 4 bases; unmatched bases: 8. The CDR3 covers 14 residues. Germline CDR1 is MGHDK and CDR2 is SYGVNS. Here the CDR3 reads CASGWGDSGNTIYF. The CDR3 nucleotides read TGTGCCAGCGGATGGGGGGACAGCGGAAACACCATATATTTT.

The chain uses TRBV25-1 and TRBJ2-2, with 8 bases that match TRBD1. The junction had 6 bases not matched to a gene; V was cut back by 5 bases and J by 1 base. Germline V gene lookup returns CDR1 MGHDK and CDR2 SYGVNS. There are 16 residues in the CDR3. CDR3 sequence reads: CASSQPGTGNTGELFF. CDR3 in DNA: TGTGCCAGCAGTCAACCCGGGACAGGGAACACCGGGGAGCTGTTTTTT. The whole variable domain, remainder taken from reference TRBV25-1 and TRBJ2-2, is EADIYQTPRYLVIGTGKKITLECSQTMGHDKMYWYQQDPGMELHLIHYSYGVNSTEKGDLSSESTVSRIRTEHFPLTLESARPSHTSQYLCASSQPGTGNTGELFFGEGSRLTVL.

V is TRBV6-5 and J is TRBJ1-2, with a tentative D call TRBD1 (6 bases). This CDR3 has 14 amino acids. V lost 2 bases and J lost 3, with 10 bases in between. Germline lookup yields CDR1 MNHEY and CDR2 SVGAGI. The CDR3 nucleotides are TGTGCCAGCAGTTACAACGGACAGTACTATGGCTACACCTTC. Amino acid sequence: CASSYNGQYYGYTF.

The chain joins TRBV7-2 to TRBJ1-2; no reliable D call. This CDR3 region has 16 residues. Between the trimmed V and J ends, which lost 0 bases and 4 bases, there was a span of 15 bases. Germline CDR1 is SGHTA and CDR2 is FQGNSA. The CDR3 loop reads CASSLAGMRSSYGYTF. DNA for the CDR3: TGTGCCAGCAGCTTAGCGGGTATGAGGAGCAGCTATGGCTACACCTTC.

The table lists this clone with a count of one. V and J are TRBV6-1 and TRBJ2-1, with 10 bases lining up with TRBD2. V was pared by 2 bases and J by 8 bases, with 6 bases of the junction left unmatched. The length of the CDR3 is 15 residues. CDR1 is MNHNS and CDR2 is SASEGT in the germline V gene. CDR3 residues: CASSEWASGSYEQFF. The CDR3 bases are TGTGCCAGCAGTGAATGGGCTAGCGGGAGCTATGAGCAGTTCTTC.

This clone was recorded once. The rearrangement joins TRBV5-1 to TRBJ2-3, with D perhaps matching TRBD2 (5 bases). Between the trimmed V and J ends, which lost 7 bases and 7 bases, there was a span of 16 bases. This CDR3 is built from 13 residues. The V gene's germline CDR1 is SGHRS and CDR2 YFSETQ. CDR3 bases: TGCGCCAGCGGACTCTCGGACCTTTATACGCAGTATTTT. The encoded protein is CASGLSDLYTQYF.

The chain couples TRBV13 to TRBJ1-2; 8 bases are a match to TRBD1. Germline CDR1 and CDR2: PRHDT and FYEKMQ (reference sequence). The J segment lost 4 bases and the V segment lost 5 bases, leaving 3 bases of the junction unmatched. This CDR3 has 13 amino acids. CDR3: CASSRDRGYGYTF. CDR3 in DNA: TGTGCCAGCAGCCGTGACAGGGGCTATGGCTACACCTTC.

A single count supports this clone. This chain connects TRBV27 to TRBJ2-3; 11 bases line up with TRBD2. Germline V gives CDR1 MNHEY, CDR2 SMNVEV (reference sequence). The trim removed 0 bases at V and 9 bases at J, leaving 11 bases unmatched. The CDR3 is made up of 17 amino acids. The CDR3 reads CASSLSGTSGNYLTQYF. The CDR3 DNA reads TGTGCCAGCAGTTTATCGGGGACTAGCGGAAACTACCTCACGCAGTATTTT.

This chain joins TRBV19 and TRBJ2-7; 9 bases match TRBD1. The CDR3 totals 14 residues. Germline CDR1 is LNHDA and CDR2 is SQIVND (reference sequence). V was clipped by 3 bases and J by 2 bases; unmatched bases: 2. The CDR3 is CASSMTGGAYEQYF. The CDR3 DNA is TGTGCCAGTAGTATGACAGGGGGGGCCTACGAGCAGTACTTC.

The chain combines TRBV7-6 with TRBJ1-2; D perhaps matches TRBD1 (6 bases). Per germline, CDR1 SGHVS and CDR2 FNYEAQ. The CDR3 covers 13 residues. The germline V and J ends were trimmed by 2 bases and 8 bases, with 12 bases remaining between them. The CDR3 here is CASSLTSGEGYTF. As DNA, the CDR3 is TGTGCCAGCAGCTTAACGTCAGGGGAAGGCTACACCTTC.

The V gene is TRBV5-1, the J gene TRBJ1-1; D is undetermined. Germline V CDR1 and CDR2: SGHRS, YFSETQ. This CDR3 comprises 13 residues. The V gene lost 3 bases and the J gene lost 1 base, with 7 bases spanning the gap. CDR3 protein: CASSSEANTEAFF. CDR3 sequence (DNA): TGCGCCAGCAGCTCGGAAGCGAACACTGAAGCTTTCTTT.

V gene TRBV5-5 combines with J gene TRBJ1-5; 9 bases are a match to TRBD1. Per the germline V gene, CDR1 is SGHKS and CDR2 is YYEKEE (reference sequence). J lost 4 bases, V lost 2 bases, and 4 bases had no gene match. This CDR3 contains 15 residues. The CDR3 sequence: CASSFAGTGNQPQHF. The CDR3 bases are TGTGCCAGCAGCTTTGCCGGGACAGGGAATCAGCCCCAGCATTTT. The full variable domain, in which reference TRBV5-5 and TRBJ1-5 provide the parts outside the CDR3, is DAGVTQSPTHLIKTRGQQVTLRCSPISGHKSVSWYQQVLGQGPQFIFQYYEKEERGRGNFPDRFSARQFPNYSSELNVNALLLGDSALYLCASSFAGTGNQPQHFGDGTRLSIL.

This clone was recorded once. The chain couples TRBV9 to TRBJ1-1, with a weak D call TRBD1 (5 bases). V was pared by 0 bases and J by 9 bases, with 12 bases between. The CDR3 is 13 residues long. Germline lookup yields CDR1 SGDLS and CDR2 YYNGEE. The CDR3 sequence: CASSVGKGTKAFF. As DNA, the CDR3 is TGTGCCAGCAGCGTAGGGAAGGGGACTAAAGCTTTCTTT.

J is TRBJ1-6 and V is TRBV19; D is undetermined. Trimming stripped 10 bases from V and 0 bases from J, with 25 bases between. The CDR3 length is 19 residues. Germline V lookup: CDR1 LNHDA, CDR2 SQIVND (reference sequence). This CDR3 reads CATRKKLRGMSSYNSPLHF. The CDR3 DNA follows: TGTGCCACCAGAAAAAAACTTCGGGGAATGAGCTCCTATAATTCACCCCTCCACTTT. Full variable domain (remainder filled in from reference TRBV19 and TRBJ1-6): DGGITQSPKYLFRKEGQNVTLSCEQNLNHDAMYWYRQDPGQGLRLIYYSQIVNDFQKGDIAEGYSVSREKKESFPLTVTSAQKNPTAFYLCATRKKLRGMSSYNSPLHFGNGTRLTVT.

This clone was picked up a small number of times. The CDR3, as DNA: TGTGCCAGCAGCTTATCCGGTGGTACGCAGTATTTT. Translated: CASSLSGGTQYF. V usage is TRBV11-3 and J usage is TRBJ2-3; no reliable D call. The CDR3 is 12 residues long. From germline, CDR1 is SGHNT and CDR2 YENEEA. V lost 2 bases to trimming and J lost 8 bases, with 8 bases between them.